This T cell receptor beta chain originates from a study of shared clonotypes between healthy human individuals. Study-level points and caveats: Clonotypes that were shared across four donors made up approximately 5.1% of naive CD4 clonotypes.

It was into CD45RA+ naive and CD45RA-negative memory subsets that the CD4+ cells were split. CDR1 is SGHRS, CDR2 YFSETQ, per germline. The CDR3 contains 18 residues. The ends lost 4 bases at V and 8 bases at J; junction bases unmatched: 19. On this clone: Its target is not known.

Authors' methods: Junction-only immunoSEQ sequences carried no quality scores, so filtering differed. Here immunoSEQ multiplex PCR was the method, and the copy in TCRdb shows in-frame clones only, minus some. From that table come the V and J calls and clone size; the DNA was used to work out D and trimming. The table lists roughly 2.2 million clones, approximately 95% of them singletons. The chain has TRBV5-1 and TRBJ2-1, with TRBD2 matching over 9 bases. Sequencing used naive CD4+ T cells from PBMCs. Subset here: CD45RA+ positively selected. The sequence was collected from a man between 18 and 35 years old in good health. Some clones in this sample may be carry-over from other donors' samples. CDR3 region: CASSLWPTGTSILDEQFF. The CDR3 region has the DNA TGCGCCAGCAGCCTCTGGCCTACCGGGACTAGCATCCTAGATGAGCAGTTCTTC. The entire variable domain, with the rest obtained from reference TRBV5-1 and TRBJ2-1, is as follows: KAGVTQTPRYLIKTRGQQVTLSCSPISGHRSVSWYQQTPGQGLQFLFEYFSETQRNKGNFPGRFSGRQFSNSRSEMNVSTLELGDSALYLCASSLWPTGTSILDEQFFGPGTRLTVL.